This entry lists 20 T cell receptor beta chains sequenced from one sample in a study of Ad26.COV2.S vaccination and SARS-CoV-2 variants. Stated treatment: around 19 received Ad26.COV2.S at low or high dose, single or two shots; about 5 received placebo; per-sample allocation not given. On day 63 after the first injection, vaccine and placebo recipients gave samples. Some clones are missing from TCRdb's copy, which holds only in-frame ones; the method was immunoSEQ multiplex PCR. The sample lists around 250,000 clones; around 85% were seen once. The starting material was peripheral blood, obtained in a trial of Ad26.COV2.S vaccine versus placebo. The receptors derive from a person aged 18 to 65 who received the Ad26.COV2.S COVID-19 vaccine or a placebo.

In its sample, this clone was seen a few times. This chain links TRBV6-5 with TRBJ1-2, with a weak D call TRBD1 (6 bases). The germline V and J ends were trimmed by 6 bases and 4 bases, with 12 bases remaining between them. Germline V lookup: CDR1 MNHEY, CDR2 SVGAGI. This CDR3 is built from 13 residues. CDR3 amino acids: CASRKDSPYGYTF. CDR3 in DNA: TGTGCCAGCAGAAAGGACAGCCCCTATGGCTACACCTTC.

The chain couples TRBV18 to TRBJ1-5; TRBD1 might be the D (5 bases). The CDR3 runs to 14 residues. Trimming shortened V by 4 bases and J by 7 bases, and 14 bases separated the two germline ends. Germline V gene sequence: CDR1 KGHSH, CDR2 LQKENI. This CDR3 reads CASSQGGAGQPQHF. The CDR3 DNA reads TGTGCCAGCTCACAAGGAGGGGCAGGGCAGCCCCAGCATTTT.

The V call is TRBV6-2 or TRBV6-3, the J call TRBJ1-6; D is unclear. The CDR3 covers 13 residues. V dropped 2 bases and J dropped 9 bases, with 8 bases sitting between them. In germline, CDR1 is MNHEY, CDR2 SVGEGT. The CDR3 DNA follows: TGTGCCAGCAGTTACACAGATACTTCACCCCTCCACTTT. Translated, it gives CASSYTDTSPLHF.

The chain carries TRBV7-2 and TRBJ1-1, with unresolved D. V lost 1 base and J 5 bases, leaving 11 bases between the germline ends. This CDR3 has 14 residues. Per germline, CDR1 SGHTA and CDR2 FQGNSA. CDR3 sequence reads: CASSLDVGGTEAFF. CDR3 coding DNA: TGTGCCAGCAGCTTAGACGTGGGAGGGACTGAAGCTTTCTTT.

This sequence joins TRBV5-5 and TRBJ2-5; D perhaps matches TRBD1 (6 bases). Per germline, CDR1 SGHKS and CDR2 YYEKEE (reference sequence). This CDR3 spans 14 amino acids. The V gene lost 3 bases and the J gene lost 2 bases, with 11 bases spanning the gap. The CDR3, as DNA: TGTGCCAGCAGCTGGGGGCGGTCACAAGAGACCCAGTACTTC. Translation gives CASSWGRSQETQYF. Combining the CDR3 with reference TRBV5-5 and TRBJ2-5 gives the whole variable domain DAGVTQSPTHLIKTRGQQVTLRCSPISGHKSVSWYQQVLGQGPQFIFQYYEKEERGRGNFPDRFSARQFPNYSSELNVNALLLGDSALYLCASSWGRSQETQYFGPGTRLLVL.

The CDR3 DNA is TGTGCCAGCAGCGACAGGGAGAAGCAGTACGTC. Residues: CASSDREKQYV. The chain is built from TRBV21-1 and TRBJ2-7; the table's D call, TRBD1, has no DNA check behind it. TRBV21-1 is recorded as a pseudogene. The CDR3 has 11 residues.

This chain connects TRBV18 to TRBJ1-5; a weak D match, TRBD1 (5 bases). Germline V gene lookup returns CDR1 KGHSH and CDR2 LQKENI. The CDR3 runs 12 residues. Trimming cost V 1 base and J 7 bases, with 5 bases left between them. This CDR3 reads CASSPRGQPQHF. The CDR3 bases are TGTGCCAGCTCACCACGGGGGCAGCCCCAGCATTTT.

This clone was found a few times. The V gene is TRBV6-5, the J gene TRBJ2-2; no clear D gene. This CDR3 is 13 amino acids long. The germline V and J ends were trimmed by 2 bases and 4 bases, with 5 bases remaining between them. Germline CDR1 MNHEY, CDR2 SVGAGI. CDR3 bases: TGTGCCAGCAGTTACGAAAGCACCGGGGAGCTGTTTTTT. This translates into CASSYESTGELFF.

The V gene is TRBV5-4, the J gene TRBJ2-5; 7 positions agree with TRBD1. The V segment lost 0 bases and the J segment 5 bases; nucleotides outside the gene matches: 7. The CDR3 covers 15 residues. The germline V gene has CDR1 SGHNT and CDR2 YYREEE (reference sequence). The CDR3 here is CASSLDRTGGETQYF. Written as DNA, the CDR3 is TGTGCCAGCAGCTTGGACCGGACAGGCGGTGAGACCCAGTACTTC.

For the CDR3, the DNA is TGTGCCAGCAGTTATGACTCAGTGAGCTATGGCTACACCTTC. It specifies CASSYDSVSYGYTF. V and J are TRBV6-1 and TRBJ1-2; D unclear. Germline V gene data show CDR1 as MNHNS and CDR2 as SASEGT. Trimming took off 5 bases at V and 4 bases at J, with 14 bases between the two ends. This CDR3 has 14 amino acids.

In DNA, the CDR3 is TGTGCCACCAGTGATTCCTGGGGATCAGAGACCCAGTACTTC. Translating gives CATSDSWGSETQYF. V is TRBV24-1 and J is TRBJ2-5, with D unresolved. The CDR3 covers 14 residues. Per germline, CDR1 KGHDR and CDR2 SFDVKD. V dropped 2 bases and J dropped 4 bases, with 10 bases sitting between them.

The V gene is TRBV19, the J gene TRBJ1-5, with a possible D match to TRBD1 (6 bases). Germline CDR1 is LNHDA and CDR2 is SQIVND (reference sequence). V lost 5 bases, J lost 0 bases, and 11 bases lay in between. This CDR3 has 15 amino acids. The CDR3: CASSVRTDSNQPQHF. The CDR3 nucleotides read TGTGCCAGTAGTGTAAGGACAGATAGCAATCAGCCCCAGCATTTT.

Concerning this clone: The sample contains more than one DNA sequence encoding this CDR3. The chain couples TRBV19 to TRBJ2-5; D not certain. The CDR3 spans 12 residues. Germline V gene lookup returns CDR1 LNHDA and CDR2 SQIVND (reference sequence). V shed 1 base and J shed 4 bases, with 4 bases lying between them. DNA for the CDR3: TGTGCCAGTAGTATAGGGGGAGAGACCCAGTACTTC. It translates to CASSIGGETQYF.

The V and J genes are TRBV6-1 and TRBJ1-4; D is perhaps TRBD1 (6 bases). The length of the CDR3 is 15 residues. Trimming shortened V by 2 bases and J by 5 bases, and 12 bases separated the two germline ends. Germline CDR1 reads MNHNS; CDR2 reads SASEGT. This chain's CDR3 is CASSELRGGNEKLFF. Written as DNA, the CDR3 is TGTGCCAGCAGTGAATTGAGAGGGGGGAATGAAAAACTGTTTTTT.

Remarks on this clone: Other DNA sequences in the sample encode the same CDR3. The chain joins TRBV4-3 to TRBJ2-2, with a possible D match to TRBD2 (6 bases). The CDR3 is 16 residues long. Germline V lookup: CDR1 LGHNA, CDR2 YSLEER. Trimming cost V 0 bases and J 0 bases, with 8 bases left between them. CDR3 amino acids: CASSQEAGTNTGELFF. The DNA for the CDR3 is TGCGCCAGCAGCCAAGAGGCGGGGACGAACACCGGGGAGCTGTTTTTT.

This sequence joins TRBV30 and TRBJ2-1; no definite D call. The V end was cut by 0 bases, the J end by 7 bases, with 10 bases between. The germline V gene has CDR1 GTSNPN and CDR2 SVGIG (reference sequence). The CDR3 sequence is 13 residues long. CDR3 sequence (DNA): TGTGCCTGGAGTGTACTTCGTATAAATGAGCAGTTCTTC. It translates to CAWSVLRINEQFF.

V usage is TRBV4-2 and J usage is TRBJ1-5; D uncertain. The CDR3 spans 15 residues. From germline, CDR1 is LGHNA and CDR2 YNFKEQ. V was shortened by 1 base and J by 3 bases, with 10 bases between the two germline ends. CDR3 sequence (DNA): TGTGCCAGCAGCCAAGGGGAGGGTGACAATCAGCCCCAGCATTTT. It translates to CASSQGEGDNQPQHF.

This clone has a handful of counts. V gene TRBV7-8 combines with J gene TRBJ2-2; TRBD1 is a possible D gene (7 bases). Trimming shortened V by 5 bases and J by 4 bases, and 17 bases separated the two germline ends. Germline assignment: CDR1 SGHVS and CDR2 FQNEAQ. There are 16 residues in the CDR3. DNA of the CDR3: TGTGCCAGCAGCGCCATGGCAGGGGGGAGCACCGGGGAGCTGTTTTTT. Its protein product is CASSAMAGGSTGELFF.

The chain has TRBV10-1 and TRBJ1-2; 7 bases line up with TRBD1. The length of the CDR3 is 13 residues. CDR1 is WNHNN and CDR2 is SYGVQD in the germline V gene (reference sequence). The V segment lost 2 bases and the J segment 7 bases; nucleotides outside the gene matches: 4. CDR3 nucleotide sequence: TGCGCCAGCAGTGAGGACAGGGATGCTGGCTACACCTTC. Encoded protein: CASSEDRDAGYTF.

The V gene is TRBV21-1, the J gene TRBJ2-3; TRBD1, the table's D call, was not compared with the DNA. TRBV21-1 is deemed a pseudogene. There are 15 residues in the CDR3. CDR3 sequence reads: CASSKGAGFEDTQYF. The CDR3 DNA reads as TGTGCTAGCAGCAAGGGGGCAGGGTTTGAAGATACGCAGTATTTT.